The clone carrying this TCR beta chain has ten or more counts. This entry is derived from a study of T cell repertoires in cytomegalovirus infection. Study as a whole: Public TCR beta signatures provided an indication of both CMV infection and a matching HLA type.

V gave up 1 base and J gave up 1 base; unmatched junction bases: 10. Germline CDR1 is MGHRA and CDR2 is YSYEKL. The length of the CDR3 is 18 residues. TCRdb independently ran MiXCR on the reads; one entry per CDR3 protein. The sample has around 450,000 distinct CDR3 sequences, 10% to 12% seen once; the top ten hold more than 8.5%. Sequenced: PBMCs. The clonotype comes from a human donor in good health (CMV status not recorded). Some clones in this sample may be carry-over from other donors' samples. The rearrangement uses TRBV4-1 and TRBJ1-5; the match to TRBD1 covers 7 bases. The CDR3: CASSQVSLGDSSNQPQHF. CDR3 in DNA: TGCGCCAGCAGCCAAGTTTCTCTAGGGGACAGCAGCAATCAGCCCCAGCATTTT.